Below, 10 T cell receptor beta chains from the same sample are listed, as sequenced in a study of blood T cell repertoires in COVID-19 (dated by TCRdb to 2018 to 2021). Library preparation was by the immunoSEQ multiplex PCR assay. TCRdb holds this immuneACCESS table with in-frame rearrangements only. Some clones are missing; in checked studies, unresolved V genes explain under half, and the rest has no known cause. This sample holds roughly 110,000 clones; approximately 88% were observed only once. The ten largest clones add up to roughly 4.9% of the sample. Sequenced sample: peripheral blood. Receptors were obtained from a man aged 35-49 years with active or convalescent COVID-19.

The J gene is TRBJ1-3, the V gene TRBV13; maybe TRBD1 (6 bases). The germline V and J ends were trimmed by 3 bases and 0 bases, with 6 bases remaining between them. CDR3 length: 14 amino acids. CDR1 is PRHDT, CDR2 FYEKMQ, per germline (reference sequence). DNA of the CDR3: TGTGCCAGCAGCTTCAGGGGCTCTGGAAACACCATATATTTT. Protein product: CASSFRGSGNTIYF.

This clone was seen just once. The rearrangement joins TRBV6-5 to TRBJ1-1; possible D gene TRBD1, 6 bases. V dropped 4 bases and J dropped 6 bases, with 15 bases sitting between them. CDR1 is MNHEY, CDR2 SVGAGI, per germline. The CDR3 is 14 amino acids. CDR3 protein: CASSLTEGHPEAFF. The CDR3 region has the DNA TGTGCCAGCAGTTTGACTGAGGGACACCCTGAAGCTTTCTTT.

Comments on this clone: Within the sample, other DNA sequences also encode this same CDR3. The CDR3 region is CASSSGQGYEQYF. The CDR3 nucleotides read TGTGCCAGCAGCTCAGGACAGGGCTACGAGCAGTACTTC. The chain combines TRBV5-4 with TRBJ2-7, with 8 bases fitting TRBD1. V was clipped by 3 bases and J by 3 bases; unmatched bases: 2. Germline V gene lookup returns CDR1 SGHNT and CDR2 YYREEE (reference sequence). The CDR3 runs to 13 residues.

This clone was counted between two and nine times. The chain uses TRBV2 and TRBJ1-2; D is ambiguous. V gave up 7 bases and J gave up 5 bases, with 8 bases separating them. The CDR3 totals 11 residues. Germline CDR1 and CDR2: SNHLY and FYNNEI. CDR3 in DNA: TGTGCCAGCACCGCGGATTATGGCTACACCTTC. This sequence encodes CASTADYGYTF.

This rearrangement joins TRBV7-8 to TRBJ2-7, with 10 positions matching TRBD2. The ends lost 5 bases at V and 0 bases at J; junction bases unmatched: 10. From germline, CDR1 is SGHVS and CDR2 FQNEAQ. The CDR3 totals 17 residues. CDR3 sequence reads: CASSTYSGTSDSYEQYF. The CDR3 region has the DNA TGTGCCAGCAGCACTTACTCCGGGACTAGCGACTCCTACGAGCAGTACTTC.

V gene TRBV7-2 combines with J gene TRBJ1-1; D is possibly TRBD1 (5 bases). The CDR3 is made up of 14 amino acids. Trimming stripped 0 bases from V and 6 bases from J, with 11 bases between. The germline gives CDR1 SGHTA, CDR2 FQGNSA. The CDR3 sequence: CASSLAGGVSEAFF. In DNA, the CDR3 is TGTGCCAGCAGCTTAGCGGGGGGGGTTTCTGAAGCTTTCTTT.

This rearrangement joins TRBV6-5 to TRBJ1-1; perhaps TRBD1 as D (5 bases). This CDR3 region has 14 residues. CDR1 is MNHEY and CDR2 is SVGAGI in the germline V gene. V was clipped by 1 base and J by 5 bases, with 11 bases between them. In DNA, the CDR3 is TGTGCCAGCAGTTACTTAGGGGTTAGGACTGAAGCTTTCTTT. Encoded protein: CASSYLGVRTEAFF.

The J gene is TRBJ2-7, the V gene TRBV7-2; D gene uncertain. This CDR3 comprises 14 residues. V lost 0 bases, J lost 3 bases, and 9 bases lay in between. Germline CDR1 is SGHTA and CDR2 is FQGNSA. The CDR3 sequence is CASSLAVGRYEQYF. DNA of the CDR3: TGTGCCAGCAGCTTAGCGGTTGGGCGCTACGAGCAGTACTTC.

The chain joins TRBV5-4 to TRBJ2-6, with 12 bases fitting TRBD1. The trim removed 0 bases at V and 11 bases at J, leaving 3 bases unmatched. The CDR3 covers 15 residues. Germline V gives CDR1 SGHNT, CDR2 YYREEE (reference sequence). The CDR3 DNA is TGTGCCAGCAGCTTGGGGGACAGGGGGCACGACGTCCTGACTTTC. Its translation is CASSLGDRGHDVLTF.

This clone was observed once. V and J are TRBV2 and TRBJ2-5; a weak D match, TRBD2 (6 bases). The germline V gene has CDR1 SNHLY and CDR2 FYNNEI. V shed 6 bases and J shed 2 bases, with 13 bases lying between them. This CDR3 is 14 amino acids long. The CDR3 sequence is CASSGRGGQETQYF. CDR3 nucleotides: TGTGCCAGCAGCGGTAGGGGAGGACAAGAGACCCAGTACTTC.